Each of the 21 T cell receptor beta chains below was sequenced from the same sample in a study of blood T cell repertoires in COVID-19. Using immunoSEQ multiplex PCR, the repertoire was profiled, and TCRdb retains in-frame clones only, with some absent. The sample holds roughly 220,000 clones, more than 75% seen once. Sample: peripheral blood. These TCRs come from an elderly woman with COVID-19, enrolled during active disease.

The chain couples TRBV28 to TRBJ1-6; D not resolved. The V and J ends lost 6 bases and 5 bases respectively, with 8 bases between them. The CDR3 runs to 13 residues. Germline CDR1 is MDHEN and CDR2 is SYDVKM. The CDR3, as DNA: TGTGCCAGCAGCAGGCGAAATAATTCACCCCTCCACTTT. Encoded protein: CASSRRNNSPLHF.

The chain employs TRBV14 and TRBJ1-6, with TRBD1 as a possible D gene (5 bases). Trimming cost V 1 base and J 10 bases, with 17 bases left between them. The V gene's germline CDR1 is SGHDN and CDR2 FVKESK. The length of the CDR3 is 16 residues. In nucleotides, the CDR3 is TGTGCCAGCAGCCAAGGTTTGGCAGGGTTAGGATCACCCCTCCACTTT. Translating gives CASSQGLAGLGSPLHF.

This clone was seen once. The chain employs TRBV25-1 and TRBJ1-5, with a weak D call TRBD1 (6 bases). CDR1 is MGHDK, CDR2 SYGVNS, per germline. Trimming removed 8 bases at V and 5 bases at J, with 10 bases between. This CDR3 has 12 amino acids. The CDR3 loop reads CASSTGYQPQHF. CDR3 coding DNA: TGTGCCAGCTCAACAGGGTATCAGCCCCAGCATTTT.

The chain employs TRBV30 and TRBJ1-6, with 7 bases that match TRBD1. The CDR3 consists of 15 residues. Germline V CDR1 and CDR2: GTSNPN, SVGIG (reference sequence). V dropped 2 bases and J dropped 7; count of bases not matched to a gene: 8. For the CDR3, the DNA is TGTGCCTGGAGTACTAGGACAGGTCGGAATTCACCCCTCCACTTT. Its protein product is CAWSTRTGRNSPLHF.

This clone was seen a handful of times. The chain links TRBV28 to TRBJ2-2; D is perhaps TRBD2 (6 bases). V shed 4 bases and J shed 0 bases, with 9 bases lying between them. CDR1 is MDHEN, CDR2 SYDVKM, per germline. The CDR3 runs to 15 residues. The CDR3 is CASSYSGANTGELFF. CDR3 nucleotide sequence: TGTGCCAGCAGTTATAGCGGTGCGAACACCGGGGAGCTGTTTTTT.

The chain employs TRBV2 and TRBJ2-2, with no clear D. This CDR3 comprises 14 residues. The germline CDR1 and CDR2 sequences are SNHLY and FYNNEI. V lost 4 bases to trimming and J lost 0 bases, with 6 bases between them. Written as DNA, the CDR3 is TGTGCCAGCAGTGGTACAACGAACACCGGGGAGCTGTTTTTT. Its translation is CASSGTTNTGELFF.

The chain combines TRBV6-5 with TRBJ1-6; D is unclear. The CDR3 runs to 15 residues. CDR1 is MNHEY and CDR2 is SVGAGI in the germline V gene. Trimming stripped 7 bases from V and 7 bases from J, with 17 bases between. CDR3 sequence: CASNYGEGYNSPLHF. CDR3 in DNA: TGTGCCAGCAACTACGGGGAAGGGTACAATTCACCCCTCCACTTT.

The J gene is TRBJ1-1, the V gene TRBV7-2; a possible D gene is TRBD1 (6 bases). V was shortened by 1 base and J by 4 bases, with 10 bases between the two germline ends. The germline V gene has CDR1 SGHTA and CDR2 FQGNSA. This CDR3 comprises 14 residues. CDR3 sequence: CASSLEQGRTEAFF. CDR3 nucleotide sequence: TGTGCCAGCAGCTTAGAGCAGGGGCGCACTGAAGCTTTCTTT.

The chain combines TRBV7-2 with TRBJ2-7; D is undetermined. This CDR3 is 13 amino acids long. CDR1 and CDR2 (germline): SGHTA, FQGNSA. V lost 2 bases and J 2 bases, leaving 7 bases between the germline ends. Here the CDR3 DNA reads TGTGCCAGCAGCTTAAAGGCGGCCTACGAGCAGTACTTC. The encoded protein is CASSLKAAYEQYF.

This rearrangement joins TRBV30 to TRBJ1-6, with D maybe TRBD1 (5 bases). The ends were cut back, 1 base at V and 7 bases at J, with 11 bases in the middle. The V gene's germline CDR1 is GTSNPN and CDR2 SVGIG (reference sequence). The CDR3 totals 14 residues. The CDR3: CAWSEGNPNSPLHF. Here the CDR3 DNA reads TGTGCCTGGAGTGAGGGGAATCCCAATTCACCCCTCCACTTT.

This clone appeared once. V is TRBV18 and J is TRBJ1-1; TRBD1 matches at 10 bases. With V trimmed by 4 bases and J by 0 bases, 8 bases remained unmatched. This CDR3 comprises 17 residues. Per germline, CDR1 KGHSH and CDR2 LQKENI. The CDR3 reads CASSLRQGAGMNTEAFF. The CDR3 coding sequence is TGTGCCAGCTCACTGAGACAGGGGGCAGGAATGAACACTGAAGCTTTCTTT.

The chain employs TRBV5-4 and TRBJ2-1, with 8 bases that match TRBD1. The CDR3 loop spans 15 amino acids. Trimming took 4 bases from V and 10 from J; bases not matched to a gene: 13. The germline gives CDR1 SGHNT, CDR2 YYREEE (reference sequence). CDR3: CASSPTSDRAWEQFF. CDR3 sequence (DNA): TGTGCCAGCAGCCCGACCTCGGACAGGGCGTGGGAGCAGTTCTTC.

This clone appeared a few times. This chain links TRBV7-2 with TRBJ1-2; 10 bases agree with TRBD1. Trimming took 5 bases from V and 4 from J; bases not matched to a gene: 13. The CDR3 runs 17 residues. Per the germline V gene, CDR1 is SGHTA and CDR2 is FQGNSA. CDR3 residues: CASSGGTGDFLGYGYTF. CDR3 in DNA: TGTGCCAGCAGCGGCGGGACAGGGGATTTCCTCGGCTATGGCTACACCTTC.

V and J are TRBV5-1 and TRBJ1-4, with D unresolved. Germline-derived CDR1 and CDR2 are SGHRS and YFSETQ. This CDR3 spans 14 amino acids. V was shortened by 4 bases and J by 0 bases, with 7 bases between the two germline ends. In nucleotides, the CDR3 is TGCGCCAGCAGCCCAGGATCAACTAATGAAAAACTGTTTTTT. Translation gives CASSPGSTNEKLFF. Full variable domain (missing parts from reference TRBV5-1 and TRBJ1-4): KAGVTQTPRYLIKTRGQQVTLSCSPISGHRSVSWYQQTPGQGLQFLFEYFSETQRNKGNFPGRFSGRQFSNSRSEMNVSTLELGDSALYLCASSPGSTNEKLFFGSGTQLSVL.

The J gene is TRBJ1-3, the V gene TRBV2, with D uncertain. Germline lookup yields CDR1 SNHLY and CDR2 FYNNEI. V lost 4 bases, J lost 1 base, and 5 bases lay in between. The CDR3 spans 13 residues. The CDR3 here is CASSADSGNTIYF. In DNA, the CDR3 is TGTGCCAGCAGTGCAGATTCTGGAAACACCATATATTTT.

The chain has TRBV9 and TRBJ1-4; no definite D call. Trimming stripped 0 bases from V and 8 bases from J, with 17 bases between. The germline gives CDR1 SGDLS, CDR2 YYNGEE. There are 16 residues in the CDR3. This chain's CDR3 is CASSVGQLASGEKLFF. In DNA, the CDR3 is TGTGCCAGCAGCGTAGGACAACTCGCGAGTGGGGAAAAACTGTTTTTT.

This clone came up once. CDR3 coding DNA: TGTGCCAGCAGCCGCACAGGGTCCACCAATCAGCCCCAGCATTTT. It yields the protein CASSRTGSTNQPQHF. This chain links TRBV7-2 with TRBJ1-5; weak D call: TRBD1 (6 bases). V dropped 5 bases and J dropped 3 bases, with 14 bases sitting between them. The germline V gene encodes CDR1 SGHTA and CDR2 FQGNSA. The CDR3 sequence is 15 residues long.

The rearrangement joins TRBV5-4 to TRBJ1-2; D uncertain. Trimming removed 4 bases at V and 1 base at J, with 14 bases between. The CDR3 is 15 residues long. In germline, CDR1 is SGHNT, CDR2 YYREEE (reference sequence). CDR3: CASSPDGRNNYGYTF. The CDR3 bases are TGTGCCAGCAGCCCCGACGGCAGGAATAACTATGGCTACACCTTC.

The rearrangement joins TRBV6-5 to TRBJ2-3, with 8 bases lining up with TRBD2. V lost 5 bases to trimming and J lost 9 bases; unmatched junction nucleotides: 1. The CDR3 totals 11 residues. Germline V CDR1 and CDR2: MNHEY, SVGAGI. The chain's CDR3 is CASSTGGTQYF. The CDR3 nucleotides are TGTGCCAGCAGTACGGGGGGGACGCAGTATTTT.

This clone was recorded a few times. V gene TRBV11-3 combines with J gene TRBJ2-7, with 7 nucleotides matching TRBD1. The V segment lost 6 bases and the J segment 6 bases; nucleotides outside the gene matches: 11. Germline CDR1 SGHNT, CDR2 YENEEA. This CDR3 spans 14 amino acids. CDR3 nucleotide sequence: TGTGCCAGCAGTTCCGGGACAGCCTTCGCCGAGCAGTACTTC. Its protein product is CASSSGTAFAEQYF.

This clone was observed once. The chain uses TRBV3-1 (or the pseudogene TRBV3-2) and TRBJ1-3; 7 bases match TRBD1. Germline CDR1 LGHDT, CDR2 YNNKEL (reference sequence). This CDR3 is 17 amino acids long. Trimming took 0 bases from V and 2 from J; bases not matched to a gene: 7. The CDR3 sequence: CASSQDYRDRAGNTIYF. DNA for the CDR3: TGTGCCAGCAGCCAAGATTATCGGGACAGAGCTGGAAACACCATATATTTT.